This passage covers 32 T cell receptor beta chains from one sample sequenced in a study of T cells in Graves' hyperthyroidism and ophthalmopathy. RNA transcripts gave rise to amplified TCR beta CDR3 regions. The HTBI primer set was used in a first-round RT-PCR of the TCR CDR3. TCRdb re-called the multiplex PCR reads with MiXCR, one entry per CDR3 protein. The profile shows around 340,000 distinct CDR3 sequences, 11% to 15% of them singletons. The sequenced sample was blood. The source of these receptors is a woman aged 25 to 39 with Graves' hyperthyroidism.

This clonotype was seen a handful of times. This chain joins TRBV5-6 and TRBJ2-7; D unresolved. Germline V gene sequence: CDR1 SGHDT, CDR2 YYEEEE. CDR3 length: 12 residues. The V gene lost 3 bases and the J gene lost 5 bases, with 9 bases spanning the gap. The CDR3 sequence is CASSSITHEQYF. CDR3 DNA sequence: TGTGCCAGCAGCTCGATCACCCACGAGCAGTACTTC. Supplemented by reference TRBV5-6 and TRBJ2-7, the full variable domain reads DAGVTQSPTHLIKTRGQQVTLRCSPKSGHDTVSWYQQALGQGPQFIFQYYEEEERQRGNFPDRFSGHQFPNYSSELNVNALLLGDSALYLCASSSITHEQYFGPGTRLTVT.

This clonotype was found many times. The V and J genes are TRBV12-3 or TRBV12-4 and TRBJ2-1, with 9 nucleotides matching TRBD2. V dropped 6 bases and J dropped 4; count of bases not matched to a gene: 7. The CDR3 runs to 15 residues. This chain's CDR3 is CASSLLAGRYNEQFF. The CDR3 DNA follows: TGTGCCAGCAGCCTCCTAGCGGGAAGGTACAATGAGCAGTTCTTC.

This clonotype was seen ten or more times. The chain uses TRBV24-1 and TRBJ2-1; unclear D gene. V gave up 6 bases and J gave up 4 bases, with 15 bases separating them. In germline, CDR1 is KGHDR, CDR2 SFDVKD. The CDR3 is 15 residues long. The CDR3 here is CATSSAFASYNEQFF. The DNA of the CDR3 is TGTGCCACCAGTTCGGCGTTCGCTTCTTACAATGAGCAGTTCTTC.

The chain is built from TRBV12-3 or TRBV12-4 and TRBJ2-1; 10 bases agree with TRBD1. V gave up 6 bases and J gave up 7 bases; unmatched junction bases: 9. This CDR3 is 15 amino acids long. The CDR3 coding sequence is TGTGCCAGCAGCCTCGGACAGGGGGGGGGGAATGAGCAGTTCTTC. It yields the protein CASSLGQGGGNEQFF.

This clonotype was observed many times. V usage is TRBV20-1 and J usage is TRBJ2-4, with 14 bases identical to TRBD2. CDR1 is DFQATT and CDR2 is SNEGSKA in the germline V gene (reference sequence). J lost 6 bases, V lost 4 bases, and 17 bases had no gene match. The CDR3 consists of 19 residues. Here the CDR3 DNA reads TGCAGTGCTACACCTCTACTGCAGGGACTAGCGGGAGAGGGAAACATTCAGTACTTC. Translated: CSATPLLQGLAGEGNIQYF.

This chain joins TRBV7-2 and TRBJ2-3; 7 nucleotides line up with TRBD2. The CDR3 loop spans 15 amino acids. The germline gives CDR1 SGHTA, CDR2 FQGNSA. Unmatched junction bases numbered 3, after V lost 1 base and J lost 2 bases. Here the CDR3 reads CASSLVSGYTDTQYF. The CDR3 DNA reads TGTGCCAGCAGCTTAGTTAGCGGGTACACAGATACGCAGTATTTT.

This clonotype was counted many times. The V and J genes are TRBV30 and TRBJ2-1, with TRBD1 identical over 8 bases. CDR3 length: 15 amino acids. V shed 2 bases, J shed 4 bases, and the junction held 7 bases outside the gene matches. Germline V gene sequence: CDR1 GTSNPN, CDR2 SVGIG (reference sequence). The CDR3 nucleotides are TGTGCCTGGAGTCTGAACAGGGGGGAGTACAATGAGCAGTTCTTC. It translates to CAWSLNRGEYNEQFF.

A note on this clonotype: This may arise from a read error, as a much more abundant clone is one base away. This rearrangement joins TRBV7-6 to TRBJ1-5; D is perhaps TRBD1 (6 bases). Germline V gene lookup returns CDR1 SGHVS and CDR2 FNYEAQ. The length of the CDR3 is 16 residues. DNA for the CDR3: TGTGCCGGCAGCTTAGGTATCGGACAGCCAAATCAGCCCCAGCATTTT. Its translation is CAGSLGIGQPNQPQHF.

This clonotype has ten or more counts. This chain connects TRBV7-9 to TRBJ2-1, with 15 bases that match TRBD2. Germline CDR1 is SEHNR and CDR2 is FQNEAQ (reference sequence). This CDR3 is 17 amino acids long. V gave up 5 bases and J gave up 6 bases; unmatched junction bases: 8. Here the CDR3 reads CASSPRSGLAGGNEQFF. As DNA, the CDR3 is TGTGCCAGCAGCCCGAGATCGGGACTAGCGGGAGGCAATGAGCAGTTCTTC.

The gene calls are TRBV20-1 and TRBJ1-5, with D hard to call. CDR1 and CDR2 (germline): DFQATT, SNEGSKA (reference sequence). The CDR3 loop spans 13 amino acids. Trimming removed 6 bases from V and 3 bases from J, with 12 bases in between. The CDR3 is CSAASGPNQPQHF. CDR3 DNA sequence: TGCAGTGCGGCATCAGGTCCCAATCAGCCCCAGCATTTT.

This clonotype has ten or more counts. The chain is built from TRBV28 and TRBJ2-7, with D unclear. The CDR3 is made up of 12 amino acids. Germline V gives CDR1 MDHEN, CDR2 SYDVKM. Trimming removed 2 bases from V and 6 bases from J, with 8 bases in between. The CDR3 DNA follows: TGTGCCAGCAGTTTAGGAGCGCGCGAGCAGTACTTC. As protein: CASSLGAREQYF.

There are many counts of this clonotype. The rearrangement uses TRBV6-1 and TRBJ2-7; 7 bases are shared with TRBD2. Trimming at V came to 5 bases and at J to 2 bases, leaving 6 bases not matched to a gene. Germline CDR1 is MNHNS and CDR2 is SASEGT. The CDR3 contains 14 residues. Here the CDR3 reads CASSPPGGAYEQYF. CDR3 coding DNA: TGTGCCAGCAGTCCACCGGGAGGAGCCTACGAGCAGTACTTC.

The rearrangement links TRBV10-2 to TRBJ2-2; 8 nucleotides match TRBD2. The CDR3 covers 15 residues. With 10 bases clipped from V and 6 bases from J, the junction kept 13 bases outside the gene matches. Germline lookup yields CDR1 WSHSY and CDR2 SAAADI. The DNA for the CDR3 is TGCGCCACCGGGACCGCGATAGCGGGACCCGGGGAGCTGTTTTTT. As protein: CATGTAIAGPGELFF.

This clonotype was detected many times. The chain links TRBV29-1 to TRBJ2-7; a possible D gene is TRBD1 (6 bases). Germline assignment: CDR1 SQVTM and CDR2 ANQGSEA. V gave up 7 bases and J gave up 6 bases, with 16 bases separating them. The CDR3 extends over 12 amino acids. The DNA of the CDR3 is TGCAGCGGTCGCACAGGGAACTCCGAGCAGTACTTC. As protein: CSGRTGNSEQYF.

This clonotype was seen at least ten times. The chain joins TRBV6-6 to TRBJ1-1; D not certain. The CDR3 covers 13 residues. The V end lost 0 bases, the J end lost 4 bases, and 6 bases lay between the germline ends. Germline lookup yields CDR1 MNHNY and CDR2 SVGAGI (reference sequence). This CDR3 reads CASSYSGTTEAFF. The CDR3 DNA sequence: TGTGCCAGCAGTTACTCGGGCACCACTGAAGCTTTCTTT.

In this sample, this clonotype turned up many times. The V call is TRBV18, the J call TRBJ1-4; D is unclear. The germline V and J ends were trimmed by 1 base and 7 bases, with 10 bases remaining between them. Germline CDR1 KGHSH, CDR2 LQKENI. The CDR3 has 14 amino acids. CDR3 sequence reads: CASSPLQSAEKLFF. In DNA, the CDR3 is TGTGCCAGCTCACCACTCCAAAGCGCTGAAAAACTGTTTTTT.

This clonotype was counted at least ten times. The chain links TRBV27 to TRBJ2-3; 9 nucleotides agree with TRBD2. V shed 6 bases, J shed 7 bases, and the junction held 5 bases outside the gene matches. The CDR3 spans 13 residues. Germline V gene data show CDR1 as MNHEY and CDR2 as SMNVEV (reference sequence). CDR3: CASRPAGGNTQYF. The CDR3 DNA is TGTGCCAGCAGGCCGGCGGGAGGGAATACGCAGTATTTT.

This clonotype was picked up many times. The gene calls are TRBV28 and TRBJ1-5; no firm D call. The CDR3 extends over 14 amino acids. In germline, CDR1 is MDHEN, CDR2 SYDVKM. The CDR3 here is CAIDTDSMNQPQHF. Written as DNA, the CDR3 is TGTGCAATCGATACGGATAGCATGAATCAGCCCCAGCATTTT.

The table lists this clonotype with many counts. The chain uses TRBV7-8 and TRBJ2-1; the D gene is possibly TRBD1 (6 bases). Trimming pared 5 bases from V and 0 bases from J, leaving 14 bases between. Germline lookup yields CDR1 SGHVS and CDR2 FQNEAQ. The CDR3 has 16 residues. DNA of the CDR3: TGTGCCAGCAGCCCAGGGGTCTTGAGCTCCTACAATGAGCAGTTCTTC. As protein: CASSPGVLSSYNEQFF.

This clonotype was detected many times. The chain employs TRBV12-3 or TRBV12-4 and TRBJ2-1, with D unresolved. V shed 4 bases and J shed 3 bases, with 13 bases lying between them. The CDR3 runs to 15 residues. The CDR3 loop is CASSYLGEGYNEQFF. CDR3 nucleotide sequence: TGTGCCAGCAGTTACCTTGGGGAAGGCTACAATGAGCAGTTCTTC.

This clonotype was counted only a few times. The V call is TRBV6-9, the J call TRBJ2-1; D ambiguous. The CDR3 contains 13 residues. CDR1 and CDR2 (germline): MNHGY, SVAAGI. V lost 3 bases, J lost 8 bases, and 11 bases lay in between. The CDR3 sequence: CASSYPQKDEQFF. The CDR3 coding sequence is TGTGCCAGCAGTTACCCCCAGAAAGATGAGCAGTTCTTC.

This clonotype was seen a few times. This chain joins TRBV29-1 and TRBJ2-7, with D perhaps matching TRBD2 (7 bases). Germline CDR1 SQVTM, CDR2 ANQGSEA. Trimming removed 6 bases from V and 1 base from J, with 13 bases in between. The length of the CDR3 is 13 residues. CDR3 sequence: CSVGGGSSYEQYF. CDR3 sequence (DNA): TGCAGCGTGGGGGGCGGGAGTTCCTACGAGCAGTACTTC.

The chain carries TRBV9 and TRBJ2-1; D ambiguous. Trimming took off 0 bases at V and 9 bases at J, with 7 bases between the two ends. The V gene's germline CDR1 is SGDLS and CDR2 YYNGEE. There are 12 residues in the CDR3. This CDR3 reads CASSVVWGEQFF. CDR3 in DNA: TGTGCCAGCAGCGTAGTCTGGGGTGAGCAGTTCTTC.

This clonotype came up many times. The V gene is TRBV5-5, the J gene TRBJ1-5; 7 nucleotides agree with TRBD1. J was trimmed by 4 bases and V by 4 bases; bases with no gene match: 5. The CDR3 is 14 residues long. CDR1 is SGHKS, CDR2 YYEKEE, per germline (reference sequence). The CDR3 reads CASSLSTGNQPQHF. As DNA, the CDR3 is TGTGCCAGCAGCCTATCGACAGGGAATCAGCCCCAGCATTTT.

This clonotype was seen a handful of times. The V gene is TRBV4-1, the J gene TRBJ2-5; D is unresolved. The CDR3 has 13 residues. In germline, CDR1 is MGHRA, CDR2 YSYEKL. V gave up 1 base and J gave up 2 bases, with 5 bases separating them. CDR3 loop: CASSQGMQETQYF. The CDR3, as DNA: TGCGCCAGCAGCCAAGGGATGCAAGAGACCCAGTACTTC.

This clonotype turned up a few times. The rearrangement uses TRBV7-9 and TRBJ2-6; D unresolved. The CDR3 sequence is 16 residues long. V was trimmed by 4 bases and J by 1 base, leaving 11 bases between them. Germline values: CDR1 SEHNR, CDR2 FQNEAQ (reference sequence). This chain's CDR3 is CASSSLNVSGANVLTF. CDR3 nucleotides: TGTGCCAGCAGCTCCCTCAACGTATCTGGGGCCAACGTCCTGACTTTC.

This clonotype was counted many times. The V gene is TRBV13, the J gene TRBJ1-1; D not resolved. CDR3 length equals 15 residues. The V and J ends lost 7 bases and 8 bases respectively, with 23 bases between them. Germline V gene sequence: CDR1 PRHDT, CDR2 FYEKMQ (reference sequence). CDR3 sequence (DNA): TGTGCCAGCACTATTTCGTACCCTAGGACCGAAGAAGCTTTCTTT. Translated: CASTISYPRTEEAFF.

This clonotype has ten or more counts. This chain connects TRBV12-5 to TRBJ2-1; D is uncertain. V dropped 0 bases and J dropped 5 bases, with 5 bases sitting between them. In germline, CDR1 is LGHNT, CDR2 FRNRAP. The CDR3 is 13 residues long. CDR3: CASGLVGHNEQFF. The CDR3 DNA sequence: TGTGCTAGTGGTTTGGTAGGGCACAATGAGCAGTTCTTC.

The genes are TRBV18 and TRBJ1-4; D not resolved. Germline CDR1 and CDR2: KGHSH and LQKENI. V was trimmed by 1 base and J by 10 bases, leaving 7 bases between them. This CDR3 has 12 amino acids. The CDR3 here is CASSPHPRKLFF. The DNA of the CDR3 is TGTGCCAGCTCACCACACCCACGAAAACTGTTTTTT. Using reference TRBV18 and TRBJ1-4 for the parts outside the CDR3, the full variable domain is NAGVMQNPRHLVRRRGQEARLRCSPMKGHSHVYWYRQLPEEGLKFMVYLQKENIIDESGMPKERFSAEFPKEGPSILRIQQVVRGDSAAYFCASSPHPRKLFFGSGTQLSVL.

This clonotype was found many times. This chain connects TRBV28 to TRBJ2-1; D might be TRBD2 (6 bases). V was cut by 8 bases and J by 6 bases, with 26 bases left in between. The V gene's germline CDR1 is MDHEN and CDR2 SYDVKM. The length of the CDR3 is 17 residues. The CDR3 nucleotides read TGTGCCAGCCCCCAATTGCGGCGGGGCGGTACGGGCAATGAGCAGTTCTTC. This translates into CASPQLRRGGTGNEQFF.

The table lists this clonotype with many counts. This chain links TRBV11-2 with TRBJ2-7; 7 nucleotides agree with TRBD2. CDR3 length: 13 residues. Germline loops: CDR1 SGHAT, CDR2 FQNNGV. Germline trimming cut 6 bases from V and 3 bases from J; bases unmatched to any gene: 5. The CDR3 DNA follows: TGTGCCAGCAGTCGACAGCGGGACTACGAGCAGTACTTC. It yields the protein CASSRQRDYEQYF. The full variable domain, its missing parts supplied by reference TRBV11-2 and TRBJ2-7, is EAGVAQSPRYKIIEKRQSVAFWCNPISGHATLYWYQQILGQGPKLLIQFQNNGVVDDSQLPKDRFSAERLKGVDSTLKIQPAKLEDSAVYLCASSRQRDYEQYFGPGTRLTVT.

This clonotype was counted a few times. The J gene is TRBJ2-1, the V gene TRBV5-1; 13 bases are shared with TRBD2. The CDR3 sequence is 16 residues long. Germline V lookup: CDR1 SGHRS, CDR2 YFSETQ. V gave up 4 bases and J gave up 7 bases; unmatched junction bases: 8. In DNA, the CDR3 is TGCGCCAGCAGCAACGGACTAGCGGGAGTCTGGAATGAGCAGTTCTTC. It is translated as CASSNGLAGVWNEQFF.